The clone carrying this T cell receptor beta chain was seen only a few times. Its antigen is as yet unknown. The germline V gene encodes CDR1 SGHRS and CDR2 YFSETQ. The V and J ends lost 0 bases and 4 bases respectively, with 13 bases between them. This CDR3 is 16 amino acids long. This record comes from a study of response to subunit inactivated influenza vaccine. Study-wide results and limits: Each seasonal flu vaccination may recruit only limited new T cells, authors suggested.

TCRdb processed the RT-PCR reads anew with MiXCR; each CDR3 protein has one entry. The sample carries 650,000 to 800,000 distinct CDR3 sequences, around 13% recorded once. The source was PBMCs from blood, collected roughly 2 weeks before vaccination. This clonotype originated in a man aged 50 or older who received an inactivated influenza vaccine. V and J are TRBV5-1 and TRBJ2-2, with D tentatively TRBD1 (6 bases). In DNA form, the CDR3 reads TGCGCCAGCAGCTTGGATGGGGGCTTTGGCACCGGGGAGCTGTTTTTT. Translating it yields CASSLDGGFGTGELFF.